This T cell receptor beta chain was observed in a study of Ad26.COV2.S vaccination and SARS-CoV-2 variants. At the level of the study: The Ad26.COV2.S arm of the COV1001 trial was where the donor was placed. Ad26.COV2.S given intramuscularly, once or twice 56 days apart. Study-level results: After vaccination, reports described spike-specific CD8+ and CD4+ T cell responses as showing substantial breadth.

Clones were sequenced by immunoSEQ multiplex PCR, and TCRdb holds only the in-frame ones, with some missing. The table has hundreds of thousands of clones, more than 70% seen once; the top ten hold around 1.5%. Stated treatment: around 19 received Ad26.COV2.S at low or high dose, single or two shots; about 5 received placebo; per-sample allocation not given. Sample collection was performed on day 63 after the first vaccine or placebo injection. What was given as vaccine was an Ad26 vector encoding Wuhan-strain SARS-CoV-2 spike. As concerns this clone: Its specificity is not known.

Trimming pared 0 bases from V and 7 bases from J, leaving 21 bases between. The length of the CDR3 is 17 residues. The V and J genes are TRBV23-1 and TRBJ2-5; possible D gene TRBD1, 5 bases. TRBV23-1 is designated an ORF whose function remains uncertain. The sequence derives from a person between 18 and 60 years old who received the Ad26.COV2.S COVID-19 vaccine or a placebo. Sample: peripheral blood, taken in a trial of Ad26.COV2.S vaccine versus placebo. The CDR3 nucleotides read TGCGCCAGCAGTCAATCGGAAAGAAGACGACAGCCGCGGACCCAGTACTTC. Translation gives CASSQSERRRQPRTQYF.